Listed here is a single T cell receptor beta chain. This sample was included in a study of blood T cell repertoires in COVID-19. As for the study in general: From the United States, Italy and Spain came samples of acute and convalescent COVID-19. PBMCs, B-cell-depleted T cells, or T cells were the source of the cDNA or gDNA that made up the material.

Germline CDR1 LGHNA, CDR2 YNFKEQ. The CDR3 has 11 residues. V lost 2 bases to trimming and J lost 8 bases, with 6 bases between them. Repertoires were generated with immunoSEQ multiplex PCR, while TCRdb's copy carries only in-frame clones and drops some. This sample has a few hundred thousand clones, with 88% found just once. This receptor was identified in a woman in her forties who had been exposed to COVID-19. Material for sequencing was PBMCs or T cells enriched from blood (not recorded which). The chain joins TRBV4-2 to TRBJ1-2; D is unresolved. The CDR3, as DNA: TGTGCCAGCAGCCAAAATGAGGGCTACACCTTC. It is translated as CASSQNEGYTF.